This T cell receptor beta chain is drawn from a study of shared clonotypes between healthy human individuals. All donors qualified as healthy HIV-negative adults and had experienced no recent acute infections or vaccinations. Naive CD45RA+ and memory CD45RA-negative subsets were split from CD4+ cells. Germline V lookup: CDR1 SGDLS, CDR2 YYNGEE. The V and J ends lost 1 base and 6 bases respectively, with 10 bases between them. The length of the CDR3 is 14 residues. Produced via immunoSEQ multiplex PCR; TCRdb's table is partial and in-frame only. The sample includes roughly 1,600,000 clones, less than 99% seen only once; the top ten take approximately 0.4%. This clone was seen just once.

The chain recombines TRBV9 with TRBJ2-2, with D unclear. The clonotype originates from a man aged 30 to 45 in good health. Sample: naive CD4+ T cells sorted from blood. Documented subset: CD45RA+ positively selected. Here the CDR3 DNA reads TGTGCCAGCAGCGTACCCCCAAGCGCCGGGGAGCTGTTTTTT. Amino acids: CASSVPPSAGELFF.